The next 27 T cell receptor beta chains were all read from a single sample in a study of cytomegalovirus exposure and HLA in healthy donors. The PCR ran on 60 Vbeta and 13 Jbeta primers. Assay used: immunoSEQ multiplex PCR; TCRdb lists only in-frame clones, some missing. This table has 150,000 to 200,000 clones, about 90% appearing once. The sample was PBMCs. These TCRs come from a boy younger than 10 in good health and CMV-seronegative.

The CDR3 nucleotides are TGCAGCGCCTCGGGGGACGACTTGCTCTATGGCTACACCTTC. As protein: CSASGDDLLYGYTF. The chain uses TRBV29-1 and TRBJ1-2; a possible D gene is TRBD1 (5 bases). Germline V gene lookup returns CDR1 SQVTM and CDR2 ANQGSEA. This CDR3 region has 14 residues. Between the trimmed V and J ends, which lost 7 bases and 4 bases, there was a span of 19 bases.

The J gene is TRBJ1-5, the V gene TRBV15, with a possible D match to TRBD1 (6 bases). The CDR3 spans 13 residues. Germline V gene lookup returns CDR1 LNHNV and CDR2 YYDKDF (reference sequence). V was cut by 7 bases and J by 1 base, with 8 bases left in between. The CDR3 spells CATNRESNQPQHF. The CDR3 nucleotides read TGTGCCACCAACAGGGAGAGCAATCAGCCCCAGCATTTT.

This clone was seen only once. The chain combines TRBV6-1 with TRBJ1-5; D uncertain. The CDR3 is 11 residues long. Germline assignment: CDR1 MNHNS and CDR2 SASEGT. The germline V and J ends were trimmed by 6 bases and 4 bases, with 4 bases remaining between them. The chain's CDR3 is CASSENQPQHF. The DNA of the CDR3 is TGTGCCAGCAGCGAGAATCAGCCCCAGCATTTT.

This clone showed up just once. The chain has TRBV7-9 and TRBJ2-2; 10 bases align to TRBD1. Germline V lookup: CDR1 SEHNR, CDR2 FQNEAQ (reference sequence). The length of the CDR3 is 16 residues. J lost 7 bases, V lost 1 base, and 6 bases had no gene match. The CDR3 region has the DNA TGTGCCAGCAGCTTAGGCCGTGGACAGGGGGACGGGGAGCTGTTTTTT. Translated: CASSLGRGQGDGELFF.

V is TRBV7-3 and J is TRBJ1-1; the D gene is possibly TRBD1 (6 bases). Deletions cut 6 bases from V and 1 base from J, with 9 bases between. CDR1 is SGHTA and CDR2 is FQGTGA in the germline V gene. This CDR3 has 13 amino acids. The CDR3 nucleotides are TGTGCCAGCAGGTGGACAGCGAACACTGAAGCTTTCTTT. Translating it yields CASRWTANTEAFF. Together with reference TRBV7-3 and TRBJ1-1, the CDR3 gives the full variable domain: GAGVSQTPSNKVTEKGKYVELRCDPISGHTALYWYRQSLGQGPEFLIYFQGTGAADDSGLPNDRFFAVRPEGSVSTLKIQRTERGDSAVYLCASRWTANTEAFFGQGTRLTVV.

V is TRBV6-1 and J is TRBJ2-3; no clear D gene. Germline CDR1 MNHNS, CDR2 SASEGT. The length of the CDR3 is 13 residues. V was pared by 8 bases and J by 1 base, with 10 bases between. CDR3 DNA: TGTGCCAGCGCCGGTCAGGGCACAGATACGCAGTATTTT. As protein: CASAGQGTDTQYF.

This clone was seen more than once but under ten times. The CDR3 nucleotides read TGCAGCGTTGACGTGGGCAGGGCCCCGGGCACAGATACGCAGTATTTT. As protein: CSVDVGRAPGTDTQYF. The chain recombines TRBV29-1 with TRBJ2-3, with D possibly TRBD1 on 5 matching bases. Trimming cost V 3 bases and J 1 base, with 17 bases left between them. Germline V lookup: CDR1 SQVTM, CDR2 ANQGSEA. CDR3 size: 16 residues.

This clone was picked up a small number of times. The gene calls are TRBV10-3 and TRBJ2-7; D might be TRBD1 (5 bases). The germline V gene encodes CDR1 ENHRY and CDR2 SYGVKD. The CDR3 is 14 residues long. The germline V and J ends were trimmed by 4 bases and 8 bases, with 18 bases remaining between them. In DNA, the CDR3 is TGTGCCATCAGTGTGGACACCTATTACGAGCAGCAGTACTTC. Residues: CAISVDTYYEQQYF.

The chain combines TRBV5-1 with TRBJ2-7; 8 bases agree with TRBD2. The CDR3 loop spans 16 amino acids. Germline CDR1 and CDR2: SGHRS and YFSETQ. The J segment lost 3 bases and the V segment lost 0 bases, leaving 8 bases of the junction unmatched. CDR3 DNA sequence: TGCGCCAGCAGCTTGGACGTGGGCGGGGGGCTCTACGAGCAGTACTTC. It specifies CASSLDVGGGLYEQYF.

This clone was recorded once. The V gene is TRBV4-1, the J gene TRBJ2-4; maybe TRBD2 (6 bases). Germline assignment: CDR1 MGHRA and CDR2 YSYEKL. V shed 0 bases and J shed 8 bases, with 20 bases lying between them. The CDR3 consists of 17 residues. The CDR3: CASSQEGWGVRRDIQYF. The CDR3 nucleotides are TGCGCCAGCAGCCAAGAGGGCTGGGGGGTAAGGAGAGACATTCAGTACTTC.

This clone was counted once. One end of the junction is discordant with germline, which a read error may explain. The rearrangement links TRBV7-9 to TRBJ2-2, with TRBD2 identical over 14 bases. Germline loops: CDR1 SEHNR, CDR2 FQNEAQ (reference sequence). CDR3 length: 17 residues. CDR3 DNA: TGTTCCAGCAGCTCCGGGACTAGCGGGAGAGAGACCGGGGAGCTGTTTTTT. It is translated as CSSSSGTSGRETGELFF.

The J gene is TRBJ1-5, the V gene TRBV27; the D gene is possibly TRBD1 (5 bases). Germline CDR1 MNHEY, CDR2 SMNVEV (reference sequence). V lost 6 bases and J 3 bases, leaving 9 bases between the germline ends. The length of the CDR3 is 13 residues. CDR3 amino acids: CASRDTINQPQHF. The CDR3 bases are TGTGCCAGCAGGGACACTATCAATCAGCCCCAGCATTTT.

The table lists this clone with a count of one. The chain employs TRBV18 and TRBJ2-1, with 12 positions matching TRBD2. The CDR3 covers 17 residues. J lost 1 base, V lost 2 bases, and 3 bases had no gene match. CDR1 and CDR2 from the germline V gene are KGHSH and LQKENI. CDR3 residues: CASSPRTSGASYNEQFF. The CDR3 region has the DNA TGTGCCAGCTCACCAAGGACTAGCGGGGCATCCTACAATGAGCAGTTCTTC.

This clone was picked up one time. The chain uses TRBV28 and TRBJ1-2; D unresolved. V was shortened by 10 bases and J by 7 bases, with 16 bases between the two germline ends. Germline lookup yields CDR1 MDHEN and CDR2 SYDVKM. The CDR3 loop spans 12 amino acids. DNA for the CDR3: TGTGCCACCACCTTCGCCGGAGGTGGCTACACCTTC. It codes for CATTFAGGGYTF.

The table lists this clone with a count of one. V gene TRBV18 combines with J gene TRBJ2-7, with D maybe TRBD1 (5 bases). V lost 4 bases, J lost 7 bases, and 8 bases lay in between. The CDR3 spans 11 residues. The germline gives CDR1 KGHSH, CDR2 LQKENI. The CDR3 loop is CASSRPGEQYF. DNA for the CDR3: TGTGCCAGCTCACGCCCAGGGGAGCAGTACTTC.

The chain joins TRBV9 to TRBJ1-1, with TRBD1 as a possible D gene (5 bases). V lost 0 bases to trimming and J lost 4 bases, with 10 bases between them. The length of the CDR3 is 14 residues. Germline CDR1 SGDLS, CDR2 YYNGEE. CDR3: CASSVDPQGTEAFF. The CDR3 nucleotides are TGTGCCAGCAGCGTAGACCCCCAGGGCACTGAAGCTTTCTTT.

As to this clone: Within the sample, other DNA sequences also encode this same CDR3. The chain links TRBV7-9 to TRBJ1-1; 7 bases fit TRBD1. This CDR3 region has 15 residues. The ends lost 1 base at V and 0 bases at J; junction bases unmatched: 2. Germline V gives CDR1 SEHNR, CDR2 FQNEAQ (reference sequence). The CDR3 protein is CASSLGQGMNTEAFF. CDR3 sequence (DNA): TGTGCCAGCAGCTTAGGACAGGGCATGAACACTGAAGCTTTCTTT.

The V gene is TRBV6-5, the J gene TRBJ1-3, with 9 bases lining up with TRBD1. The CDR3 contains 15 residues. CDR1 is MNHEY, CDR2 SVGAGI, per germline. J lost 2 bases, V lost 6 bases, and 5 bases had no gene match. CDR3 sequence reads: CASSAGTGTGNTIYF. CDR3 DNA: TGTGCCAGCAGCGCCGGGACAGGGACTGGAAACACCATATATTTT.

The V call is TRBV15, the J call TRBJ2-1; 7 bases align to TRBD2. V lost 0 bases, J lost 6 bases, and 11 bases stayed unmatched. The CDR3 spans 17 residues. The germline gives CDR1 LNHNV, CDR2 YYDKDF (reference sequence). The CDR3 spells CATSREGRPSGANEQFF. The CDR3 nucleotides read TGTGCCACCAGCAGAGAGGGGAGGCCTAGCGGAGCCAATGAGCAGTTCTTC.

The chain employs TRBV25-1 and TRBJ1-1; a weak D match, TRBD1 (6 bases). CDR1 and CDR2 from the germline V gene are MGHDK and SYGVNS. Trimming shortened V by 5 bases and J by 8 bases, and 18 bases separated the two germline ends. The CDR3 sequence is 14 residues long. The chain's CDR3 is CASSITGSPKEAFF. For the CDR3, the DNA is TGTGCCAGCAGTATAACAGGGTCCCCGAAGGAAGCTTTCTTT.

This clone was picked up one time. V and J are TRBV10-3 and TRBJ1-1; 11 bases agree with TRBD1. CDR3 length equals 15 residues. Germline loops: CDR1 ENHRY, CDR2 SYGVKD. V lost 5 bases to trimming and J lost 5 bases; unmatched junction nucleotides: 7. The DNA for the CDR3 is TGTGCCATCAGTCCCGGGACAGGGGGTTGGACTGAAGCTTTCTTT. Translating it yields CAISPGTGGWTEAFF.

This clone has a single count. The rearrangement joins TRBV28 to TRBJ2-5, with TRBD2 as a possible D gene (7 bases). Trimming took off 3 bases at V and 5 bases at J, with 10 bases between the two ends. Germline assignment: CDR1 MDHEN and CDR2 SYDVKM. CDR3 length: 13 residues. The CDR3 loop reads CASSLGGLETQYF. CDR3 sequence (DNA): TGTGCCAGCAGTTTGGGGGGGCTGGAGACCCAGTACTTC.

The chain joins TRBV2 to TRBJ2-7; D unresolved. The CDR3 spans 11 residues. Trimming shortened V by 6 bases and J by 4 bases, and 7 bases separated the two germline ends. Per germline, CDR1 SNHLY and CDR2 FYNNEI. Here the CDR3 DNA reads TGTGCCAGCAGCCCTCAGTACGAGCAGTACTTC. Its translation is CASSPQYEQYF.

Only one count was recorded for this clone. This chain connects TRBV30 to TRBJ1-3; possibly TRBD1 for D (5 bases). Germline V gene data show CDR1 as GTSNPN and CDR2 as SVGIG (reference sequence). CDR3 size: 14 residues. Here the CDR3 DNA reads TGTGCATCGGATGCGGGGGTCTCGGGAAACACCATATATTTT. Translating it yields CASDAGVSGNTIYF.

J is TRBJ2-3 and V is TRBV4-2; TRBD2 agrees at 9 bases. With V trimmed by 0 bases and J by 2 bases, 6 bases remained unmatched. CDR1 is LGHNA and CDR2 is YNFKEQ in the germline V gene. CDR3 length: 17 amino acids. The CDR3 region has the DNA TGTGCCAGCAGCCAAGATCCCCCTAGCGGGGCCACAGATACGCAGTATTTT. Its protein product is CASSQDPPSGATDTQYF.

In nucleotides, the CDR3 is TGTGCCATCAAAGTGGGCTCGGTCACCGGGGAGCTGTTTTTT. As protein: CAIKVGSVTGELFF. The rearrangement uses TRBV10-3 and TRBJ2-2; D unresolved. CDR1 ENHRY and CDR2 SYGVKD come from the germline V gene. There are 14 residues in the CDR3. Deletions cut 7 bases from V and 4 bases from J, with 13 bases between.

The chain uses TRBV6-5 and TRBJ1-2; 8 bases line up with TRBD1. CDR1 and CDR2 from the germline V gene are MNHEY and SVGAGI. The V and J ends lost 5 bases and 4 bases, in that order; junction bases with no gene match: 6. CDR3 length: 14 residues. The CDR3 loop reads CASSRTGILYGYTF. The CDR3 nucleotides are TGTGCCAGCAGTCGGACAGGGATACTCTATGGCTACACCTTC.